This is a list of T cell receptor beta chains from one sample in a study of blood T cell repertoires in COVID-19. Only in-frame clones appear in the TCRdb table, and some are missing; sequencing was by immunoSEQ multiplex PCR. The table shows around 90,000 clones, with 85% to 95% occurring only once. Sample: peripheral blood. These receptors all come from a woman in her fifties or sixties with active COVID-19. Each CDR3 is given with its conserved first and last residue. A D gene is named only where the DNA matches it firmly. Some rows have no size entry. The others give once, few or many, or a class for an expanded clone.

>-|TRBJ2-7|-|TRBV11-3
TGTGCCAGCAGCCCCTCGAAACAGGTCTCCTACGAGCAGTACTTC
CASSPSKQVSYEQYF
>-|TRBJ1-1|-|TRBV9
TGTGCCAGCAGCGTCGGTTCGGGGAACACTGAAGCTTTCTTT
CASSVGSGNTEAFF
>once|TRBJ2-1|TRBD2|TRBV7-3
TGTGCCAGCAGCCCGGGACTAAACTACAATGAGCAGTTCTTC
CASSPGLNYNEQFF
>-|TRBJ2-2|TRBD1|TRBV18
TGTGCCAGCTCACCACGCCAGGGGGCAGGCGGGGAGCTGTTTTTT
CASSPRQGAGGELFF
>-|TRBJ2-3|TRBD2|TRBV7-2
TGTGCCAGCAGCTTAGGGCTAGCGGGAGGAGATACGCAGTATTTT
CASSLGLAGGDTQYF
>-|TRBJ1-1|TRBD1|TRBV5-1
TGCGCCAGCAGCCAGACAGGGGCTGGCACTGAAGCTTTCTTT
CASSQTGAGTEAFF
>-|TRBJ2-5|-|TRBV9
TGTGCCAGCAGCGTAGCGCCTAGCGTACAAGAGACCCAGTACTTC
CASSVAPSVQETQYF
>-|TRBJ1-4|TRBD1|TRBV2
TGTGCCAGCCGGGATTCCGGGACAGGGAGGACTAATGAAAAACTGTTTTTT
CASRDSGTGRTNEKLFF
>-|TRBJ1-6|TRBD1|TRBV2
TGTGCCAGCCAACAGGACAGGGGGGATTCACCCCTCCACTTT
CASQQDRGDSPLHF
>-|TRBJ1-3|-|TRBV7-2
TGTGCCAGCAGCCTCCGCTCAGGCAACTCTGGAAACACCATATATTTT
CASSLRSGNSGNTIYF
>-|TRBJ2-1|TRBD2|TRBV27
TGTGCCAGCAGTTTGGCCGTAGCGGGAGCGATGGATGAGCAGTTCTTC
CASSLAVAGAMDEQFF
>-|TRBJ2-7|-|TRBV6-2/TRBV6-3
TGTGCCAGCAGTTACCCTCCGCGAGAGACCTACGAGCAGTACTTC
CASSYPPRETYEQYF
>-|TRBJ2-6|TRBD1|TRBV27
TGTGCCAGCAGTTTATCCCGCCCGACAGGGTTCTTTGGGGCCAACGTCCTGACTTTC
CASSLSRPTGFFGANVLTF
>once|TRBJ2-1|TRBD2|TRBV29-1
TGCAGCGTCACGGGGGCAGAGGCACCTTCGGGACTAGTAACCAATGAGCAGTTCTTC
CSVTGAEAPSGLVTNEQFF
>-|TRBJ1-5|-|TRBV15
TGTGCCACCAGCCCGAAGGGCAGGGCCAGCAATCAGCCCCAGCATTTT
CATSPKGRASNQPQHF
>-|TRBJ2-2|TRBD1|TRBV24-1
TGTGCCACCAGTGACTTGGACAGGGATGAACACCGGGGAGCTGTTTTT
CATSDLDRDEHRGAVF
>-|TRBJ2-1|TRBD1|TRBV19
TGTGCCAGTAGTACAGGACAGGGCTCCTACAATGAGCAGTTCTTC
CASSTGQGSYNEQFF
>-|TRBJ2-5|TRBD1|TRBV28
TGTGCCAGCATGCCGGGGACAGGTCAAGAGACCCAGTACTTC
CASMPGTGQETQYF
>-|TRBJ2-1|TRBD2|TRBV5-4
TGTGCCAGCAGCTTCGGAGTAGCGGGGGGGCCTTGGAATGAGCAGTTCTTC
CASSFGVAGGPWNEQFF
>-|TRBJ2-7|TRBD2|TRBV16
TGTGCCAGCAGCCAATCTTTCTCGGTGCCGGGACTAGCGGGGTCCTACGAGCAGTACTTC
CASSQSFSVPGLAGSYEQYF
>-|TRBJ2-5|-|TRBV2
TGTGCCAGCAGTCAAGACATGATGCAAGAGACCCAGTACTTC
CASSQDMMQETQYF
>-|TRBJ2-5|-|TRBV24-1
TGTGCCACCAGTGATTGGTCAAACCAGGGGAGAGAGACCCAGTACTTC
CATSDWSNQGRETQYF
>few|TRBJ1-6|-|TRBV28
TGTGCCACTTCGACGGAGTACTATAATTCACCCCTCCACTTT
CATSTEYYNSPLHF
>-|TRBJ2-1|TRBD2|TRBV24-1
TGTGCCACCAGTGATTTAGGCGCGACTAGCGGGTACAATGAGCAGTTCTTC
CATSDLGATSGYNEQFF
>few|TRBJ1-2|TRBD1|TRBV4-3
TGCGCCAGCAGCGGCGGGACAGCTCGCAACTATGGCTACACCTTC
CASSGGTARNYGYTF
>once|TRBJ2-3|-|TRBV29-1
TGCAGCGTTGACGTAGTGGGCGATACGCAGTATTTT
CSVDVVGDTQYF
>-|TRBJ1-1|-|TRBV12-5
TGTGCTAGTGGTTGGGGGGGGAGGAACACTGAAGCTTTCTTT
CASGWGGRNTEAFF
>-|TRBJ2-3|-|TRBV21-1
TGTGCCAGCAAGGACCACCGGGACAAAAAACCTAGCACAGATACGCAGTATTTT
CASKDHRDKKPSTDTQYF
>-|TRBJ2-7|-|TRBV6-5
TGTGCCAGCAGGGGGACAACCCAAACTTACGAGCAGTACTTC
CASRGTTQTYEQYF
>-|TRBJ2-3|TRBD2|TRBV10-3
TGTGCCATCAGTGCCCTAGCGGGGGGGACAGATACGCAGTATTTT
CAISALAGGTDTQYF
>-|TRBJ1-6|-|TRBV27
TGTGCCAGCAGTTTATTGTGGGGCGGGGGTTCACCCCTCCACTTT
CASSLLWGGGSPLHF
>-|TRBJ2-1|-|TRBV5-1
TGCGCCAGCAGCCGGGGGGCGGCAGGGGTGGACAATGAGCAGTTCTTC
CASSRGAAGVDNEQFF
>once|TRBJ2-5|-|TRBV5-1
TGCGCCAGCAGCTCCACAGGTCTATCCCAAGAGACCCAGTACTTC
CASSSTGLSQETQYF
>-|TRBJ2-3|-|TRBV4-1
TGCGCCAGCAGCCAAGGACATGCGGGGGATACGCAGTATTTT
CASSQGHAGDTQYF
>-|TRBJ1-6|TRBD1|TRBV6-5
TGTGCCAGCAGCAGTAACCGGGACAGAGGCTCACCCCTCCACTTT
CASSSNRDRGSPLHF
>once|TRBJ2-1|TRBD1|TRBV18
TGTGCCAGCTCACCCTCCGGGACAGGGGGTTACAATGAGCAGTTCTTC
CASSPSGTGGYNEQFF
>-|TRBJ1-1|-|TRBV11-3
TGTGCCAGCAGCCTAAATCGTCTGACTGAAGCTTTCTTT
CASSLNRLTEAFF
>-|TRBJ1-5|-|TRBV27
TGTGCCAGCAGTTTTTCCAGGGGAAATCAGCCCCAGCATTTT
CASSFSRGNQPQHF
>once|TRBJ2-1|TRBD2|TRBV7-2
TGTGCCAGCAAAAGGGGCACAACCGCGGGACTAGCGGGATGGAATGAGCAGTTCTTC
CASKRGTTAGLAGWNEQFF
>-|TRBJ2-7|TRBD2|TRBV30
TGTGCGGGAGCGGGGACTAGGAATGATGAGCAGTACTTC
CAGAGTRNDEQYF
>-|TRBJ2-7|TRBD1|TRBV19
TGTGCCAGTAGTAGAGGGACAGGGGGTGGAGAGCAGTACTTC
CASSRGTGGGEQYF
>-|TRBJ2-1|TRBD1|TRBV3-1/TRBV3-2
TGTGCCAGCAGCCTAAGGGGGACAGGCTACAATGAGCAGTTCTTC
CASSLRGTGYNEQFF
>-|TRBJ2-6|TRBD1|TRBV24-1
TGTGCCACCAGTGAGGAGGACAGGGTGACTGGGGCCAACGTCCTGACTTTC
CATSEEDRVTGANVLTF
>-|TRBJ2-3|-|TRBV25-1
TGTGCCAGCAGTAGACCTAGGGGGTCTCGAGCAGATACGCAGTATTTT
CASSRPRGSRADTQYF
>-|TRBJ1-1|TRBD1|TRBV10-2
TGCGCCAGCAGTGAAAGATACAGGGGGTCCACTGAAGCTTTCTTT
CASSERYRGSTEAFF
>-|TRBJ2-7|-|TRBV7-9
TGTGCCAGCAGCCTCAGGGATAGCCACGAGCAGTACTTC
CASSLRDSHEQYF
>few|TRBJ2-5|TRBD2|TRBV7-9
TGTGCCAGCATCCTTGGGAGGGACGGGGCAAGAGAGACCCAGTACTTC
CASILGRDGARETQYF
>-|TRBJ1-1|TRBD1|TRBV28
TGTGCCAGCAGTTTGTCGACAGGGGTAGGGAACACTGAAGCTTTCTTT
CASSLSTGVGNTEAFF
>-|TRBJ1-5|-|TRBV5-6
TGTGCCAGCAGCTTACGGCAGGGAAGGACCCAGCATTTT
CASSLRQGRTQHF
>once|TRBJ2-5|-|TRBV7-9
TGTGCCAGCAGCACCCCGGGTCCCTGGGAGACCCAGTACTTC
CASSTPGPWETQYF
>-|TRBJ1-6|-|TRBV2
TGTGCCAGCAGAGGACCGGGACTACATAATTCACCCCTCCACTTT
CASRGPGLHNSPLHF
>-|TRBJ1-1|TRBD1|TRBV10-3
TGTGCCATCGGATTGACAGGGTTAGACACTGAAGCTTTCTTT
CAIGLTGLDTEAFF
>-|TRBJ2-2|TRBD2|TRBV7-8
TGTGCCAGCAGCGGCGGGGGGGTTCACACCGGGGAGCTGTTTTTT
CASSGGGVHTGELFF
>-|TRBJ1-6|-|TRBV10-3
TGTGCCATCAGTGCGGACAGACATAATTCACCCCTCCACTTT
CAISADRHNSPLHF
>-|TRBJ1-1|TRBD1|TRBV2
TGTGCCAGCAGTCGGGACAGGGTAATGCTGCGGGACACTGAAGCTTTCTTT
CASSRDRVMLRDTEAFF